Detailed here is one TCR beta chain. The antigen is undetermined. This record belongs to a study of shared clonotypes between healthy human individuals. Study in general: Donor composition was a couple of women and a few men, aged 18 to 49.

Points from the study as a whole: Tissues were not sampled, only blood, and their repertoires likely differ.

The V end was cut by 0 bases, the J end by 5 bases, with 12 bases between. Germline values: CDR1 SGHRS, CDR2 YFSETQ. CDR3 length equals 15 residues. Using immunoSEQ multiplex PCR, the repertoire was profiled, and TCRdb retains in-frame clones only, with some absent. The sample has some 510,000 clones; roughly 78% are singletons. This sequence was found in a woman between 40 and 55 years old in good health. Some clones in this sample may be carry-over from other donors' samples. The sequencing sample was made of PBMCs. This rearrangement joins TRBV5-1 to TRBJ2-1; possibly TRBD2 for D (6 bases). The CDR3 loop reads CASSLDGRIDNEQFF. DNA for the CDR3: TGCGCCAGCAGCTTGGACGGGAGAATCGACAATGAGCAGTTCTTC.